The entry that follows covers one T cell receptor (beta chain) sequence. This sample was included in a study of blood T cell repertoires in COVID-19. The germline gives CDR1 SGHTA, CDR2 FQGNSA. The CDR3 covers 15 residues. The V gene lost 2 bases and the J gene lost 1 base, with 11 bases spanning the gap. Some clones are missing from TCRdb's copy, which holds only in-frame ones; the method was immunoSEQ multiplex PCR. The data hold about 330,000 clones, with 92% observed a single time. The source of this sequence is a woman aged 30 to 39 who had recovered from COVID-19. The J gene is TRBJ1-1, the V gene TRBV7-2, with unresolved D. What was sequenced was PBMCs or T cells enriched from blood (not recorded which). The CDR3 protein is CASSLQVGWNTEAFF. CDR3 sequence (DNA): TGTGCCAGCAGCTTACAGGTTGGGTGGAACACTGAAGCTTTCTTT.